This is a list of T cell receptor beta chains from one sample in a study of T cell responses to AZD1222 COVID-19 vaccine. Assay: immunoSEQ multiplex PCR; the TCRdb copy retains only in-frame clones and omits some. In the table there are about 80,000 clones, approximately 83% of which are singletons. Specimen: peripheral blood, collected 28 days after the second AZD1222 dose. Receptors originate from an adult who received the AZD1222 COVID-19 vaccine. The CDR3 runs from the conserved cysteine through the conserved F or W. D genes are given only for firm matches. Only part of the rows carry a size: once, few, many, or a class if the clone is expanded.

v_call: TRBV18; j_call: TRBJ1-5; clone_size: .; d_call: TRBD1; cdr3_nt: TGTGCCAGCTCACCACCGGCCCAGGGGGGAAGTCAGCCCCAGCATTTT; cdr3_aa: CASSPPAQGGSQPQHF
v_call: TRBV6-4; j_call: TRBJ2-1; clone_size: .; d_call: .; cdr3_nt: TGTGCCAGCAGCCCACAGGGCTCCTACAATGAGCAGTTCTTC; cdr3_aa: CASSPQGSYNEQFF
v_call: TRBV15; j_call: TRBJ2-1; clone_size: .; d_call: TRBD2; cdr3_nt: TGTGCCACCAGCAGAGGGACTAGCGGAAACAATGAGCAGTTCTTC; cdr3_aa: CATSRGTSGNNEQFF
v_call: TRBV20-1; j_call: TRBJ1-1; clone_size: .; d_call: .; cdr3_nt: TGCAGCGCAGCGCTCCGACGAGCTTTCTTT; cdr3_aa: CSAALRRAFF
v_call: TRBV3-1/TRBV3-2; j_call: TRBJ1-6; clone_size: .; d_call: .; cdr3_nt: TGTGCCAGCAGCCAAGGGTACAGGACAATCCTGAATTCACCCCTCCACTTT; cdr3_aa: CASSQGYRTILNSPLHF
v_call: TRBV3-1/TRBV3-2; j_call: TRBJ1-6; clone_size: .; d_call: .; cdr3_nt: TGTGCCAGCAGCCAAGAGCCGGCGAATTCACCCCTCCACTTT; cdr3_aa: CASSQEPANSPLHF
v_call: TRBV21-1; j_call: TRBJ1-5; clone_size: once; d_call: .; cdr3_nt: TGTGCCAGAAGGGACAAAACCAATCAGCCCCAGCATTTT; cdr3_aa: CARRDKTNQPQHF
v_call: TRBV19; j_call: TRBJ1-1; clone_size: .; d_call: .; cdr3_nt: TGTGCCAGTAGTATCAGGGGAGGGGACACTGAAGCTTTCTTT; cdr3_aa: CASSIRGGDTEAFF
v_call: TRBV6-2/TRBV6-3; j_call: TRBJ2-1; clone_size: once; d_call: TRBD2; cdr3_nt: TGTGCCAGCAGTAAACCCCGACTAGCTCAGAACAATGAGCAGTTCTTC; cdr3_aa: CASSKPRLAQNNEQFF
v_call: TRBV7-9; j_call: TRBJ1-5; clone_size: .; d_call: .; cdr3_nt: TGTGCCAGCAGCTTAGCTGGGGGTGATCAGCCCCAGCATTTT; cdr3_aa: CASSLAGGDQPQHF
v_call: TRBV28; j_call: TRBJ1-2; clone_size: once; d_call: .; cdr3_nt: TGTGCCAGCAGTCGGCATTATCAGGGGTCGGGCTACACCTTC; cdr3_aa: CASSRHYQGSGYTF
v_call: TRBV5-4; j_call: TRBJ2-5; clone_size: .; d_call: TRBD1; cdr3_nt: TGTGCCAGCAGCCGCGGACAGGCCGCGTACCAAGAGACCCAGTACTTC; cdr3_aa: CASSRGQAAYQETQYF
v_call: TRBV12-3/TRBV12-4; j_call: TRBJ1-1; clone_size: few; d_call: .; cdr3_nt: TGTGCCAGCAGTTTAACAGGGAACACTGAAGCTTTCTTT; cdr3_aa: CASSLTGNTEAFF
v_call: TRBV9; j_call: TRBJ2-5; clone_size: .; d_call: TRBD2; cdr3_nt: TGTGCCAGCAGCGTAACGGGGGGGCTTGAGACCCAGTACTTC; cdr3_aa: CASSVTGGLETQYF
v_call: TRBV29-1; j_call: TRBJ1-2; clone_size: .; d_call: .; cdr3_nt: TGCAGCGTTGAGCAACTCACAGGGCTCCTGGGCTATGGCTACACCTTC; cdr3_aa: CSVEQLTGLLGYGYTF
v_call: TRBV5-1; j_call: TRBJ2-3; clone_size: .; d_call: .; cdr3_nt: TGCGCCAGCAGCTTTAAGGAAGGAGATACGCAGTATTTT; cdr3_aa: CASSFKEGDTQYF
v_call: TRBV3-1/TRBV3-2; j_call: TRBJ1-6; clone_size: .; d_call: .; cdr3_nt: TGTGCCAGCCGCTCCCTAACCGCACAGTATTATTCACCCCTCCACTTT; cdr3_aa: CASRSLTAQYYSPLHF
v_call: TRBV7-3; j_call: TRBJ2-7; clone_size: few; d_call: .; cdr3_nt: TGTGCCAGCAGCTTAGGATCCGGGGCCTACGAGCAGTACTTC; cdr3_aa: CASSLGSGAYEQYF
v_call: TRBV27; j_call: TRBJ1-5; clone_size: .; d_call: .; cdr3_nt: TGTGCCAGCAGTTTAAGTTATGGGGGGGGCCAGCCCCAGCATTTT; cdr3_aa: CASSLSYGGGQPQHF
v_call: TRBV5-6; j_call: TRBJ1-3; clone_size: .; d_call: .; cdr3_nt: TGTGCCAGCAGCCCTGCATCCGGAAACACCATATATTTT; cdr3_aa: CASSPASGNTIYF
v_call: TRBV6-4; j_call: TRBJ2-3; clone_size: .; d_call: TRBD1; cdr3_nt: TGTACCAGCAGTGACTCTGACAGGGGGAGAGGAGATACGCAGTATTTT; cdr3_aa: CTSSDSDRGRGDTQYF
v_call: TRBV3-1/TRBV3-2; j_call: TRBJ2-1; clone_size: .; d_call: TRBD1; cdr3_nt: TGTGCCAGCAGCCTTTACAGGGGTGGAGATGAGCAGTTCTTC; cdr3_aa: CASSLYRGGDEQFF
v_call: TRBV4-2; j_call: TRBJ1-2; clone_size: few; d_call: TRBD1; cdr3_nt: TGTGCCAGCAGCCAAGAAGTGACAGGGGGCGCCGGCTACACCTTC; cdr3_aa: CASSQEVTGGAGYTF
v_call: TRBV11-1; j_call: TRBJ2-1; clone_size: .; d_call: .; cdr3_nt: TGTGCCAGCAGCGGATCAGGACAGAGAGACAATGAGCAGTTCTTC; cdr3_aa: CASSGSGQRDNEQFF
v_call: TRBV5-1; j_call: TRBJ2-4; clone_size: .; d_call: TRBD1; cdr3_nt: TGCGCCAACCAATGGGGACAGTTTAAAAACATTCAGTACTTC; cdr3_aa: CANQWGQFKNIQYF
v_call: TRBV12-2; j_call: TRBJ1-5; clone_size: .; d_call: .; cdr3_nt: TGTGCAAGTCGCCTAAACCCCAGGCAGGGAGAAAGTCAGCCCCAGCATTTT; cdr3_aa: CASRLNPRQGESQPQHF
v_call: TRBV19; j_call: TRBJ1-1; clone_size: few; d_call: .; cdr3_nt: TGTGCCAGTAGTATATCCAGGCTGAACACTGAAGCTTTCTTT; cdr3_aa: CASSISRLNTEAFF
v_call: TRBV28; j_call: TRBJ1-5; clone_size: .; d_call: TRBD1; cdr3_nt: TGTGCCAGCAGCTTACAGGGGGCCGGGAATCAGCCCCAGCATTTT; cdr3_aa: CASSLQGAGNQPQHF
v_call: TRBV7-8; j_call: TRBJ1-4; clone_size: .; d_call: .; cdr3_nt: TGTGCCAGCAGCCTTAGCACCGGCAGGGCCCCTAATGAAAAACTGTTTTTT; cdr3_aa: CASSLSTGRAPNEKLFF
v_call: TRBV7-9; j_call: TRBJ2-5; clone_size: medium-sized; d_call: .; cdr3_nt: TGTGCCAGCAGCTTAGAGTCCGAGACCCAGTACTTC; cdr3_aa: CASSLESETQYF
v_call: TRBV27; j_call: TRBJ2-5; clone_size: few; d_call: .; cdr3_nt: TGTGCCAGCAGTTTATGGAGCGGAGACGGCAAAGAGACCCAGTACTTC; cdr3_aa: CASSLWSGDGKETQYF
v_call: TRBV11-3; j_call: TRBJ2-3; clone_size: .; d_call: .; cdr3_nt: TGTGCCAGCAGCCTGGACGGCTCTAGCACAGATACGCAGTATTTT; cdr3_aa: CASSLDGSSTDTQYF
v_call: TRBV2; j_call: TRBJ2-1; clone_size: few; d_call: .; cdr3_nt: TGTGCCAGCAGTGGGTACCATGAGCAGTTCTTC; cdr3_aa: CASSGYHEQFF
v_call: TRBV5-5; j_call: TRBJ2-2; clone_size: .; d_call: TRBD1; cdr3_nt: TGTGCCAGCAGCCTCTCCGGGACAGGGGGCTCCGGGGAGCTGTTTTTT; cdr3_aa: CASSLSGTGGSGELFF
v_call: TRBV30; j_call: TRBJ1-5; clone_size: .; d_call: .; cdr3_nt: TGTGCCAATACTTGGGAAAAGAAATATCAGCCCCAGCATTTT; cdr3_aa: CANTWEKKYQPQHF
v_call: TRBV7-2; j_call: TRBJ2-5; clone_size: .; d_call: .; cdr3_nt: TGTGCCAGCAGCTTGCCGTACCAAGAGACCCAGTACTTC; cdr3_aa: CASSLPYQETQYF
v_call: TRBV27; j_call: TRBJ2-1; clone_size: once; d_call: .; cdr3_nt: TGTGCCAGCAGTTTAGATGGAGTGGGTGAGCAGTTCTTC; cdr3_aa: CASSLDGVGEQFF
v_call: TRBV27; j_call: TRBJ2-3; clone_size: .; d_call: TRBD2; cdr3_nt: TGTGCCAGCAGTTTAATGGCGGGGGGCCCTCACACAGCTAGCACAGATACGCAGTATTTT; cdr3_aa: CASSLMAGGPHTASTDTQYF
v_call: TRBV2; j_call: TRBJ1-6; clone_size: .; d_call: .; cdr3_nt: TGTGCCAGCAGTGCGCGGGCGGACAGAAATTCACCCCTCCACTTT; cdr3_aa: CASSARADRNSPLHF
v_call: TRBV27; j_call: TRBJ1-5; clone_size: once; d_call: .; cdr3_nt: TGTGCCAGCAGTTCCCGCGGGGCAGGTCATCAGCCCCAGCATTTT; cdr3_aa: CASSSRGAGHQPQHF
v_call: TRBV11-2; j_call: TRBJ1-3; clone_size: .; d_call: .; cdr3_nt: TGTGCCAGCAGCCCGGGCCTTTCTGGAAACACCATATATTTT; cdr3_aa: CASSPGLSGNTIYF
v_call: TRBV29-1; j_call: TRBJ1-5; clone_size: .; d_call: TRBD1; cdr3_nt: TGCAGCGTTGTCCCGGGACAGGGGACTTTAAGGCCCCAGCATTTT; cdr3_aa: CSVVPGQGTLRPQHF
v_call: TRBV6-2/TRBV6-3; j_call: TRBJ2-3; clone_size: once; d_call: .; cdr3_nt: TGTGCCAGCAGTTACTCGACTAGCACAGATACGCAGTATTTT; cdr3_aa: CASSYSTSTDTQYF
v_call: TRBV19; j_call: TRBJ1-5; clone_size: few; d_call: .; cdr3_nt: TGTGCCAGTAGTATTCCCCTCCAGCCCCAGCATTTT; cdr3_aa: CASSIPLQPQHF
v_call: TRBV7-7; j_call: TRBJ2-5; clone_size: .; d_call: TRBD1; cdr3_nt: TGTGCTAGCAGCCTCGACAGGGGGCTAGAGACCCAGTACTTC; cdr3_aa: CASSLDRGLETQYF
v_call: TRBV7-2; j_call: TRBJ2-7; clone_size: .; d_call: .; cdr3_nt: TGTGCCAGCAGCCGTGGCGGGGCCCGGACGGTCTACGAGCAGTACTTC; cdr3_aa: CASSRGGARTVYEQYF
v_call: TRBV3-1/TRBV3-2; j_call: TRBJ1-6; clone_size: .; d_call: .; cdr3_nt: TGTGCCAGCAGCCGATACGGGGGGAATTCACCCCTCCACTTT; cdr3_aa: CASSRYGGNSPLHF
v_call: TRBV11-3; j_call: TRBJ2-3; clone_size: .; d_call: .; cdr3_nt: TGTGCCAGCAGCTTGTACTCCACAGATACGCAGTATTTT; cdr3_aa: CASSLYSTDTQYF
v_call: TRBV24-1; j_call: TRBJ2-1; clone_size: .; d_call: TRBD2; cdr3_nt: TGTGCCACCAAGCCTTTACCCGGGGGGGCGATGAATGAGCAGTTCTTC; cdr3_aa: CATKPLPGGAMNEQFF
v_call: TRBV2; j_call: TRBJ2-1; clone_size: .; d_call: .; cdr3_nt: TGTGCCAGCAGATGGAGACAGGCAGAGGACAATGAGCAGTTCTTC; cdr3_aa: CASRWRQAEDNEQFF
v_call: TRBV2; j_call: TRBJ1-3; clone_size: .; d_call: .; cdr3_nt: TGTGCCAGCAGTTTAGGACACAACTCTGGAAACACCATATATTTT; cdr3_aa: CASSLGHNSGNTIYF
v_call: TRBV15; j_call: TRBJ2-7; clone_size: .; d_call: .; cdr3_nt: TGTGCCACCAGCACCTACCGACAGCATGGGCAGTACTTC; cdr3_aa: CATSTYRQHGQYF
v_call: TRBV2; j_call: TRBJ1-4; clone_size: .; d_call: TRBD1; cdr3_nt: TGTGCCAGCAGAAGGGGGCTCGCAACTAATGAAAAACTGTTTTTT; cdr3_aa: CASRRGLATNEKLFF
v_call: TRBV24-1; j_call: TRBJ2-1; clone_size: .; d_call: TRBD1; cdr3_nt: TGTGCCACCACCCGGGACAGTACCAATGAGCAGTTCTTC; cdr3_aa: CATTRDSTNEQFF